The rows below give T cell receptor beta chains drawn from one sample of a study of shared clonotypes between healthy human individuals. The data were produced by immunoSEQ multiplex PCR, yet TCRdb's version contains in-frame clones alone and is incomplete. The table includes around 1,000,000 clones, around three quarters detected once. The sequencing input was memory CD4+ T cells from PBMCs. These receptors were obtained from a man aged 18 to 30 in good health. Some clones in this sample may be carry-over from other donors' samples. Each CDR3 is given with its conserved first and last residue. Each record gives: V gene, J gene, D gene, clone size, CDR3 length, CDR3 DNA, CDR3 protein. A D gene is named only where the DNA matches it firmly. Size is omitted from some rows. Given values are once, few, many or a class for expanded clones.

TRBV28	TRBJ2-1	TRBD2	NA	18	TGTGCCAGCAGTCCGACTAGCGGGAGGGCCGAAACCTACAATGAGCAGTTCTTC	CASSPTSGRAETYNEQFF
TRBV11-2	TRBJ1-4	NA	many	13	TGTGCCAGCAGCCGAGAAGGCAATGAAAAACTGTTTTTT	CASSREGNEKLFF
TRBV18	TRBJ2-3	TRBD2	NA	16	TGTGCCAGCTCCCCATCTCTAGCGGGAGCCACAGATACGCAGTATTTT	CASSPSLAGATDTQYF
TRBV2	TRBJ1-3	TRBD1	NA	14	TGTGCCAGCAGAGACAGGACAGGGGTTAACACCATATATTTT	CASRDRTGVNTIYF
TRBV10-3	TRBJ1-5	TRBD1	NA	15	TGTGCCAGCAGGCTCAATCGACAGGGAGACCAGCCCCAGCATTTT	CASRLNRQGDQPQHF
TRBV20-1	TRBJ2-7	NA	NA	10	TGCAGTGCTTGGCGATACGAGCAGTACTTC	CSAWRYEQYF
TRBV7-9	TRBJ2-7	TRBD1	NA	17	TGTGCCAGCAGCTTAAACGCCAACCGGGACAGGGGGCTCGAGCAGTACTTC	CASSLNANRDRGLEQYF
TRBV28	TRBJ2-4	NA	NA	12	TGTGCCAGCAGTGGCAGAGAAAACATTCAGTACTTC	CASSGRENIQYF
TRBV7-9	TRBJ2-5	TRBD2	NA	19	TGTGCCACCACGGGGGGTCCGGGACTAGCGGGAGGTCCCCAAGAGACCCAGTACTTC	CATTGGPGLAGGPQETQYF
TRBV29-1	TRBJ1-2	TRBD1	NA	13	TGCAGCGTGGGACAGGACGCTAACTATGGCTACACCTTC	CSVGQDANYGYTF
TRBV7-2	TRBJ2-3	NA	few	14	TGTGCCAGCAGCTTACCAGGGGGCACAGATACGCAGTATTTT	CASSLPGGTDTQYF
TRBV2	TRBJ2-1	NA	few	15	TGTGCCAGCAGTGAATTCGGGAAGACCTACAATGAGCAGTTCTTC	CASSEFGKTYNEQFF
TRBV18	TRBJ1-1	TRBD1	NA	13	TGTGCCACCTCGGATGGGGGACAGCGTGAAGCTTTCTTT	CATSDGGQREAFF
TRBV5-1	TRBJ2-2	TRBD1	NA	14	TGCGCCAGCGGACAGGAAATAAACACCGGGGAGCTGTTTTTT	CASGQEINTGELFF
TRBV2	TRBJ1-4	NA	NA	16	TGTGCCAGCAGTGAGTCCGGGGTACGAACTAATGAAAAACTGTTTTTT	CASSESGVRTNEKLFF
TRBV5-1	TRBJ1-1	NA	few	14	TGCGCCAGCAGCTTGTCGAGTGAGAACACTGAAGCTTTCTTT	CASSLSSENTEAFF
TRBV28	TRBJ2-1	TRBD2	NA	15	TGTGCCAGCAGTGTCCAGACTAGCGGGACGAATGAGCAGTTCTTC	CASSVQTSGTNEQFF
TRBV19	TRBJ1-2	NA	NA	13	TGTGCCAGTTCAGGACGGGTTCTCTATGGCTACACCTTC	CASSGRVLYGYTF
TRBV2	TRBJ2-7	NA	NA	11	TGTGCCAGCAGTGCGCATTACGAGCAGTACTTC	CASSAHYEQYF
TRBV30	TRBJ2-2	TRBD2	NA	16	TGTGCCTGGAGTGGAACTAGCGGGAGTTATACCGGGGAGCTGTTTTTT	CAWSGTSGSYTGELFF
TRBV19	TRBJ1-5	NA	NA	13	TGTGCCAGTAGGGGACGGAGCAATCAGCCCCAGCATTTT	CASRGRSNQPQHF
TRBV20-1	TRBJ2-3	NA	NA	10	TGCAGTGCTAGTGATGATACGCAGTATTTT	CSASDDTQYF
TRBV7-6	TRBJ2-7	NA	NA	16	TGTGCCAGCAGCTTCCGCCACGGAGTGATTTCCTACGAGCAGTACTTC	CASSFRHGVISYEQYF
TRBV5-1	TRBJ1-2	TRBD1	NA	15	TGCGCCAGCAGCGGGCCTGGGACAGGCACTAGTGGCTACACCTTC	CASSGPGTGTSGYTF
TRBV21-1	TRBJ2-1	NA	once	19	TGTGCCAGCAGCAAAGCAGCCCCCCCCCTAGCGGGAGGTTGGGATGAGCAGTTCTTC	CASSKAAPPLAGGWDEQFF
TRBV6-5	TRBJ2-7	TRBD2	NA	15	TGTGCCAGCAGTTACCGGACTAGCGGGGCCTACGAGCAGTACTTC	CASSYRTSGAYEQYF
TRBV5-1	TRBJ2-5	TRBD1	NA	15	TGCGCCAGCAGCATGAACAGGGGTTGGGAAGAGACCCAGTACTTC	CASSMNRGWEETQYF
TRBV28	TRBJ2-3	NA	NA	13	TGTGCCAGCGCCCCGGGTAGCACAGATACGCAGTATTTT	CASAPGSTDTQYF
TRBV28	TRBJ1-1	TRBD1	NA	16	TGTGCCAGCAGTTCCCACAGGGGACCCATGAACACTGAAGCTTTCTTT	CASSSHRGPMNTEAFF
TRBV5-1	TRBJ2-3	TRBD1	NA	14	TGCGCCAGCAGCTCCGGACAGGACACAGATACGCAGTATTTT	CASSSGQDTDTQYF